These 8 T cell receptor beta chains originate from one sample sequenced in a study of T-cell memory formation after mild COVID-19. TCRdb reprocessed the 5' RACE reads via MiXCR and lists one record per CDR3 protein. The top ten clones hold around 2.9% of a sample with some 210,000 distinct CDR3 sequences, 8% to 11% of them seen once. Material for sequencing was PBMCs or a T cell subset sorted from them (not recorded which). The receptors originated from a man aged 18 to 29 who had mild COVID-19 (a few samples of this study predate the infection). Cell type and time point are not known.

This clonotype showed up many times. The rearrangement links TRBV5-1 to TRBJ2-5, with a possible D match to TRBD2 (6 bases). The CDR3 extends over 15 amino acids. Germline V lookup: CDR1 SGHRS, CDR2 YFSETQ. Between the trimmed V and J ends, which lost 0 bases and 9 bases, there was a span of 18 bases. CDR3 coding DNA: TGCGCCAGCAGCTTGGAGTCGGCGGAGCGGGTGGCCCAGTACTTC. Its translation is CASSLESAERVAQYF.

The chain has TRBV7-2 and TRBJ1-2, with no clear D. With 5 bases removed from V and 0 bases from J, the gap between germline ends came to 16 bases. This CDR3 comprises 16 residues. Germline CDR1 reads SGHTA; CDR2 reads FQGNSA. Here the CDR3 reads CASSLQSGSTNYGYTF. CDR3 coding DNA: TGTGCCAGCAGCCTTCAATCGGGGTCCACTAACTATGGCTACACCTTC. Using reference TRBV7-2 and TRBJ1-2 for the parts outside the CDR3, the full variable domain is GAGVSQSPSNKVTEKGKDVELRCDPISGHTALYWYRQSLGQGLEFLIYFQGNSAPDKSGLPSDRFSAERTGGSVSTLTIQRTQQEDSAVYLCASSLQSGSTNYGYTFGSGTRLTVV.

A few counts support this clonotype. The chain employs TRBV7-3 and TRBJ2-1; tentative D call: TRBD1 (6 bases). The CDR3 sequence is 17 residues long. The germline V and J ends were trimmed by 5 bases and 6 bases, with 23 bases remaining between them. Germline loops: CDR1 SGHTA, CDR2 FQGTGA. The CDR3, as DNA: TGTGCCAGCAGCCCGACCCTGACAGGTCTCCTCCGCAATGAGCAGTTCTTC. Amino acid sequence: CASSPTLTGLLRNEQFF.

In its sample, this clonotype was seen many times. The CDR3 bases are TGCGCCAGCAGCTTGTCGACGGGGGCCGTCCGGGAGACCCAGTACTTC. Its translation is CASSLSTGAVRETQYF. J is TRBJ2-5 and V is TRBV5-1, with D tentatively TRBD1 or TRBD2 (6 bases each). In germline, CDR1 is SGHRS, CDR2 YFSETQ. V lost 1 base to trimming and J lost 5 bases, with 18 bases between them. This CDR3 has 16 amino acids.

There are a few counts of this clonotype. CDR3 region: CASSEFDGYEQYV. CDR3 sequence (DNA): TGTGCCAGCAGTGAATTTGACGGCTACGAGCAGTACGTC. V and J are TRBV6-1 and TRBJ2-7; no clear D. V dropped 2 bases and J dropped 3 bases, with 8 bases sitting between them. CDR1 and CDR2 from the germline V gene are MNHNS and SASEGT. CDR3 length: 13 residues.

The genes are TRBV20-1 and TRBJ1-2, with D hard to call. The CDR3 length is 14 residues. CDR1 is DFQATT, CDR2 SNEGSKA, per germline (reference sequence). The V end was cut by 0 bases, the J end by 6 bases, with 14 bases between. In nucleotides, the CDR3 is TGCAGTGCTAGAGATTCTTTGAGGCCGGATGGCTACACCTTC. It specifies CSARDSLRPDGYTF.

This clonotype was observed at least ten times. The rearrangement uses TRBV5-5 and TRBJ2-2, with D perhaps TRBD1 (5 bases). CDR1 and CDR2 (germline): SGHKS, YYEKEE (reference sequence). Trimming took 0 bases from V and 1 from J, leaving 7 bases between them. The CDR3 contains 15 residues. This CDR3 is CASSLVGLNTGELFF. The DNA for the CDR3 is TGTGCCAGCAGCTTGGTGGGGCTGAACACCGGGGAGCTGTTTTTT.

The table lists this clonotype with a few counts. The V call is TRBV10-3, the J call TRBJ1-5, with D hard to call. Germline lookup yields CDR1 ENHRY and CDR2 SYGVKD. Trimming took 11 bases from V and 0 from J, leaving 8 bases between them. The CDR3 totals 12 residues. CDR3 protein: CAARDSNQPQHF. The CDR3 DNA reads TGTGCCGCAAGGGATAGCAATCAGCCCCAGCATTTT.